This T cell receptor beta chain is drawn from a study of shared clonotypes between healthy human individuals. Study-wide background: The composition of the donors was a couple of women and a few men aged 18 to 49.

Study-level results: Donor clonotype sharing was expected to depend on sequencing depth.

Notes on this clone: Its antigen remains unidentified.

Libraries were prepared by immunoSEQ multiplex PCR; TCRdb keeps only in-frame clonotypes and omits some of them. The data contain roughly 2.2 million clones, roughly 93% of them singletons. The ends were cut back, 6 bases at V and 6 bases at J, with 14 bases in the middle. In germline, CDR1 is SQVTM, CDR2 ANQGSEA. This CDR3 region has 12 residues. Sequenced sample: naive CD4+ T cells from PBMCs. Subset here: CD45RA+ positively selected. This sequence was found in a man aged 18 to 30 in good health. Some clones in this sample may be carry-over from other donors' samples. The gene calls are TRBV29-1 and TRBJ1-1; possible D gene TRBD1, 6 bases. The CDR3 DNA reads as TGCAGCGTCCTACAGGGAAGAGCTGAAGCTTTCTTT. Translated, it gives CSVLQGRAEAFF.